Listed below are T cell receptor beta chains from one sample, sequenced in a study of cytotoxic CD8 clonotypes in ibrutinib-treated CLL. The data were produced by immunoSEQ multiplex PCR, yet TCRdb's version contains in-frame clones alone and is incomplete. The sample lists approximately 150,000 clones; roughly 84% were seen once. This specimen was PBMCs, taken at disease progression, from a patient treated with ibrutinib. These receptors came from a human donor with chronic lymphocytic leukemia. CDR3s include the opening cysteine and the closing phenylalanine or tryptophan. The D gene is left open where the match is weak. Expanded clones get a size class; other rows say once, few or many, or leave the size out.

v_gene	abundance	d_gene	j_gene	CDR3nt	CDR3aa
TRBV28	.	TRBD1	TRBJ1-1	TGTGCCAGCAGGGACAGGTTGGACGGGACTGAAGCTTTCTTT	CASRDRLDGTEAFF
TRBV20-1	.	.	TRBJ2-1	TGCAGTGCCAGTAGCGGAGTTGAGCAGTTCTTC	CSASSGVEQFF
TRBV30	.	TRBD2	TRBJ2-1	TGTGCCTGGAGTGTACTGGGACTAGCGGTACTCAATGAGCAGTTCTTC	CAWSVLGLAVLNEQFF
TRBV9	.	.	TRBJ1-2	TGTGCCAGCAGCGACCAGAAAGTGAGTAACTATGGCTACACCTTC	CASSDQKVSNYGYTF
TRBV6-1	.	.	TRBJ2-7	TGTGCCAGCGGAATGGGACCCTACGGTAGCTACGAGCAGTACTTC	CASGMGPYGSYEQYF
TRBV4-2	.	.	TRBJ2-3	TGTGCCAGCAGCCAAGGGTGGGTTAGCACAGATACGCAGTATTTT	CASSQGWVSTDTQYF
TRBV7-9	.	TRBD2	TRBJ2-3	TGTGCCAGCAGCCTTAGCGGGAACCCCACAGATACGCAGTATTTT	CASSLSGNPTDTQYF
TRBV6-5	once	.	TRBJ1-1	TGTGCCAGCAGTTCGCAAGGCATCAACACTGAAGCTTTCTTT	CASSSQGINTEAFF
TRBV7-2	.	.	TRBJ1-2	TGTGCCAGCAGACCAGACAGTGCTAACTATGGCTACACCTTC	CASRPDSANYGYTF
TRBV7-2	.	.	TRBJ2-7	TGTGCCAGCAGCGCCCCCGGGGCAGCCTTCGAGCAGTACTTC	CASSAPGAAFEQYF
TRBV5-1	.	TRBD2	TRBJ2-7	TGCGCCAGCAGACAAGGGACTAGCGGAATCTACGAGCAGTACTTC	CASRQGTSGIYEQYF
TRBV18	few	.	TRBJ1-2	TGTGCCAGCTCCGACACGGATTACTATGGCTACACCTTC	CASSDTDYYGYTF
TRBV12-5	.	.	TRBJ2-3	TGTGCTAGTGCCACCGGGAGTACGCAGTATTTT	CASATGSTQYF
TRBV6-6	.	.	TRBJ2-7	TGTGCCAGCAGTTACTTGACAGGAACCTACGAGCAGTACTTC	CASSYLTGTYEQYF